This T cell receptor (beta chain) was captured in a study of T cells in Graves' hyperthyroidism and ophthalmopathy. Amplification of TCR beta CDR3 regions was performed using RNA transcripts as template. The TCR CDR3 was amplified in a first-round RT-PCR using the HTBI primer set. Each CDR3 protein is one row after TCRdb ran MiXCR on the multiplex PCR reads. The top ten clones hold roughly 80% of a sample with fewer than 400,000 distinct CDR3 sequences, just under 25% of them seen once. The CDR3 is 11 amino acids. Germline assignment: CDR1 SNHLY and CDR2 FYNNEI. Trimming removed 6 bases from V and 9 bases from J, with 9 bases in between. In this sample, this clonotype turned up many times. Its antigen is not identified. Whole-study results and caveats: The model's output predicted ophthalmopathy at a median of 6.5 months prior to onset.

The rearrangement uses TRBV2 and TRBJ2-1; D may be TRBD1 or TRBD2 (6 bases each). Sequenced material: blood. The clonotype was recovered from a man in his fifties or sixties with Graves' hyperthyroidism. Written as DNA, the CDR3 is TGTGCCAGCAGAGGGGGGACTGAGCAGTTCTTC. Translating it yields CASRGGTEQFF.